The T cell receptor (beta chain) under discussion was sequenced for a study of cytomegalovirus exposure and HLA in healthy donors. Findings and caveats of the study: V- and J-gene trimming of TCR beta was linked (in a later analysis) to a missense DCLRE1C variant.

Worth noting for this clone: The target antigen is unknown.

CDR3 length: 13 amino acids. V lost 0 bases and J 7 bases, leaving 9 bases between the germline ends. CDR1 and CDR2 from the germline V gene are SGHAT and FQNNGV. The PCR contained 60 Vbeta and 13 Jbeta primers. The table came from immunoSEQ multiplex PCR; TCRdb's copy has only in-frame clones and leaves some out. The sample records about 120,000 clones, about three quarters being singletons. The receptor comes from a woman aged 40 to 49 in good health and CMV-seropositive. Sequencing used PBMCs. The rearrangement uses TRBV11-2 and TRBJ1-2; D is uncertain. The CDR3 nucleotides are TGTGCCAGCAGCTTAGACCGGGTTTCTGGCTACACCTTC. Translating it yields CASSLDRVSGYTF.